This entry features one T cell receptor (beta chain) sequence. CDR1 and CDR2 (germline): LNHDA, SQIVND (reference sequence). This CDR3 has 12 residues. The V gene lost 3 bases and the J gene lost 10 bases, with 7 bases spanning the gap. This specimen belongs to a study of cytomegalovirus exposure and HLA in healthy donors. 13 Jbeta primers and 60 Vbeta primers were used for the PCR. Only in-frame clones appear in the TCRdb table, and some are missing; sequencing was by immunoSEQ multiplex PCR. The sample shows around 130,000 clones, approximately 80% of them seen only once. It was healthy bone marrow donors who served as donors.

Material: PBMCs. The receptor comes from a man in his forties or fifties in good health and CMV-seronegative. This chain connects TRBV19 to TRBJ1-6, with D unresolved. The CDR3 sequence: CASSMVGSPLHF. CDR3 coding DNA: TGTGCCAGTAGTATGGTGGGCTCACCCCTCCACTTT.